Sequencing of this T cell receptor (beta chain) was carried out in a study of beta chain features in type 1 diabetes. The CDR3 spans 14 residues. Trimming cost V 3 bases and J 0 bases, with 7 bases left between them. Germline CDR1 and CDR2: SGHNT and YENEEA. This clone turned up a few times. The same CDR3 can be traced to other DNA sequences in this sample. Since all of the isolated RNA was reverse transcribed, expressed TCRB transcripts were what got sequenced. This table comes from immunoSEQ multiplex PCR, and its TCRdb copy is limited to in-frame clones, with some not included. The sample lists about 320,000 clones; 13% to 15% were seen once.

Sequenced: central memory CD4+ T cells from blood. This sequence was found in a man aged 25-40 years in good health. The chain carries TRBV11-3 and TRBJ2-3; TRBD2 might be the D (5 bases). This CDR3 reads CASSLGASTDTQYF. CDR3 sequence (DNA): TGTGCCAGCAGCTTGGGAGCGAGCACAGATACGCAGTATTTT.